This T cell receptor (beta chain) was sequenced for a study of shared clonotypes between healthy human individuals. Overall study context: CD4 naive and CD4 memory each took three plates per donor, while CD8 naive took two and CD8 memory one.

Concerning this clone: The antigen is unknown.

Study-level findings and limits: In general, naive subsets displayed greater estimated richness than memory subsets did. The study sampled only blood, and tissue repertoires likely differ.

CD8 memory was a combination that joined CD45RO+ cells with CCR7-negative CD45RA+ TemRA cells. CDR1 is SEHNR, CDR2 FQNEAQ, per germline (reference sequence). This CDR3 region has 14 residues. V lost 5 bases, J lost 5 bases, and 7 bases stayed unmatched. The method was immunoSEQ multiplex PCR; TCRdb's version includes in-frame clones alone and lacks a portion of them. Of hundreds of thousands of clones listed, about nine tenths are singletons. Sequenced input: memory CD8+ T cells sorted from blood. Subset noted: CD45RO+ cells pooled with CCR7-negative TemRA cells. The chain combines TRBV7-9 with TRBJ2-7; 9 nucleotides align to TRBD1. This clonotype was sampled from a young man in good health. The CDR3 coding sequence is TGTGCCAGCAGCCCCGGACAGGGGAACCACGAGCAGTACTTC. It specifies CASSPGQGNHEQYF.